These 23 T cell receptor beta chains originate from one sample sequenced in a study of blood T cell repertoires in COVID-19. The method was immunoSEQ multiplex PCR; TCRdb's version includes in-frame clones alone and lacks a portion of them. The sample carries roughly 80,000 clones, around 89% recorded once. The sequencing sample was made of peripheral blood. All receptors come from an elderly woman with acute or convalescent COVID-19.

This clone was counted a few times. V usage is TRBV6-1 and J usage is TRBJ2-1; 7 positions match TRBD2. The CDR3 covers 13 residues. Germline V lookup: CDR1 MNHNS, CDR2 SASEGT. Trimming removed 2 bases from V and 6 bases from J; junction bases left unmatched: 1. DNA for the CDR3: TGTGCCAGCAGTGAATCGGGGGGCAATGAGCAGTTCTTC. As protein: CASSESGGNEQFF.

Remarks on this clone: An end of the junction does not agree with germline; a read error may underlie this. This CDR3 reads CASSLASTGGQETQYF. The CDR3 nucleotides are TGTGCTAGCAGCTTAGCCTCCACAGGGGGTCAAGAGACCCAGTACTTC. The chain joins TRBV7-7 to TRBJ2-5, with 8 bases fitting TRBD1. The CDR3 consists of 16 residues. Germline-derived CDR1 and CDR2 are SSHAT and FNYEAQ (reference sequence).

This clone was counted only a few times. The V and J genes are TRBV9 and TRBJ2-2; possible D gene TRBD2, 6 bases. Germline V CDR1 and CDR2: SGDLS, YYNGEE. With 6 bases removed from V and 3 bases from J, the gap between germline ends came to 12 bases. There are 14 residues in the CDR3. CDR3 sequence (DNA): TGTGCCAGCAACGCGGGATCACACACCGGGGAGCTGTTTTTT. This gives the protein CASNAGSHTGELFF.

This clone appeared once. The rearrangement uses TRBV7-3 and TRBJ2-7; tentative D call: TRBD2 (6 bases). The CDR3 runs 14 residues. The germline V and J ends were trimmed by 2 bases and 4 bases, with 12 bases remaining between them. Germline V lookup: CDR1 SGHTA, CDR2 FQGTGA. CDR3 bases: TGTGCCAGCAGCTTAGGGACTCAAGGATACGAGCAGTACTTC. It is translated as CASSLGTQGYEQYF. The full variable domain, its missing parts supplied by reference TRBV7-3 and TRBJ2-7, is GAGVSQTPSNKVTEKGKYVELRCDPISGHTALYWYRQSLGQGPEFLIYFQGTGAADDSGLPNDRFFAVRPEGSVSTLKIQRTERGDSAVYLCASSLGTQGYEQYFGPGTRLTVT.

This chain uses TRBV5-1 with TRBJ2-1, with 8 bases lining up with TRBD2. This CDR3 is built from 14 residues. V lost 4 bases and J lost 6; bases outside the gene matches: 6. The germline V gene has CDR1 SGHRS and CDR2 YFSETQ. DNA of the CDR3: TGCGCCAGCAGCCCGAGCCTAGCGGGCAATGAGCAGTTCTTC. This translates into CASSPSLAGNEQFF.

Here the CDR3 DNA reads TGTGCCAGCAGTTTAAACAGCTATGGCTACACCTTC. Encoded protein: CASSLNSYGYTF. The rearrangement links TRBV12-3 or TRBV12-4 to TRBJ1-2; D remains ambiguous. V gave up 2 bases and J gave up 4 bases, with 5 bases separating them. The CDR3 is 12 residues long.

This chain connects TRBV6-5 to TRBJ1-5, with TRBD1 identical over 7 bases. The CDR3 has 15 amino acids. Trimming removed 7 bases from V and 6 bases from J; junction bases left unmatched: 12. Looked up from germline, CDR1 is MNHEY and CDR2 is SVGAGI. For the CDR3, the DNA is TGTGCCAGCACCCCTGGAGACAGGGATTTTCAGCCCCAGCATTTT. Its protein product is CASTPGDRDFQPQHF.

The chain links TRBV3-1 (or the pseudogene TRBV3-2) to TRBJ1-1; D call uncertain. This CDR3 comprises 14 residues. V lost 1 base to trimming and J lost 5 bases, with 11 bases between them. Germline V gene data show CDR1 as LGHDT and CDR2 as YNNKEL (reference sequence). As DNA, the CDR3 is TGTGCCAGCAGCCAAGGGGCCATTGGGACTGAAGCTTTCTTT. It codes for CASSQGAIGTEAFF.

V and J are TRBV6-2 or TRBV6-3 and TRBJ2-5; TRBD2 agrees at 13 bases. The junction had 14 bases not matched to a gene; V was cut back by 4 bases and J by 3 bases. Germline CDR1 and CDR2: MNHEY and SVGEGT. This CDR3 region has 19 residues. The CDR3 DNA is TGTGCCAGCAGTTTATATAAAACCGGGACTAGCGGGGCCAAAGAGACCCAGTACTTC. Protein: CASSLYKTGTSGAKETQYF.

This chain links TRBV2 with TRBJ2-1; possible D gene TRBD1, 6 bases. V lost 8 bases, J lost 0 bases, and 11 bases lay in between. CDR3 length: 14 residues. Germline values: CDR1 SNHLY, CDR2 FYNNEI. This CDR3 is CASLQGSSYNEQFF. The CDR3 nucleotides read TGTGCCAGCCTGCAGGGGAGCTCCTACAATGAGCAGTTCTTC.

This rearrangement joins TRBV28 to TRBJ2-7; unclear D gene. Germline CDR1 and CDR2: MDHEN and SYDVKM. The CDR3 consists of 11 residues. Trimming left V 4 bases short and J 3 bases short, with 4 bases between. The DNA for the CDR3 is TGTGCCAGCAGTTCAGTCTACGAGCAGTACTTC. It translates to CASSSVYEQYF.

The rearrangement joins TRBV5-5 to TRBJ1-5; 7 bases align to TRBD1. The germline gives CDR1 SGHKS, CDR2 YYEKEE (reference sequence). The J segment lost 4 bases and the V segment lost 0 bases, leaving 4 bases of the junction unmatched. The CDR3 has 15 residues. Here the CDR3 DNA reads TGTGCCAGCAGCTTGGAGGGGGCTAGGAATCAGCCCCAGCATTTT. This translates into CASSLEGARNQPQHF.

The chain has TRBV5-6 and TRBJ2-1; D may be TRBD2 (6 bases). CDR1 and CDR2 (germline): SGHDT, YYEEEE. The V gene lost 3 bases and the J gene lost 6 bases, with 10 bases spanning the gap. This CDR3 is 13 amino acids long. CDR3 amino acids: CASSSGTFNEQFF. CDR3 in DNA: TGTGCCAGCAGCTCTGGGACTTTCAATGAGCAGTTCTTC.

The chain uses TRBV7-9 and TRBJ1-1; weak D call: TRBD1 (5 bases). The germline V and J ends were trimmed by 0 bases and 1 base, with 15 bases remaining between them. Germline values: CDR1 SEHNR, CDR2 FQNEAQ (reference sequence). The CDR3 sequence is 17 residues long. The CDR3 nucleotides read TGTGCCAGCAGCTTAGCCCCATTCGGACACCAGAACACTGAAGCTTTCTTT. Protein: CASSLAPFGHQNTEAFF. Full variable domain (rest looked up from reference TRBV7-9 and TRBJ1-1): DTGVSQNPRHKITKRGQNVTFRCDPISEHNRLYWYRQTLGQGPEFLTYFQNEAQLEKSRLLSDRFSAERPKGSFSTLEIQRTEQGDSAMYLCASSLAPFGHQNTEAFFGQGTRLTVV.

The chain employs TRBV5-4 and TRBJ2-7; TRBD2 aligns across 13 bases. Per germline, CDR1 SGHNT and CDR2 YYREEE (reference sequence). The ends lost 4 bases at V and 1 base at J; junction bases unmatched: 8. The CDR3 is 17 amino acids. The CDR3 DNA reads TGTGCCAGCAGCCCGGGACTAGCGGGATATCGGTCCTACGAGCAGTACTTC. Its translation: CASSPGLAGYRSYEQYF. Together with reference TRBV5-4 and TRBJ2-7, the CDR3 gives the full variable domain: ETGVTQSPTHLIKTRGQQVTLRCSSQSGHNTVSWYQQALGQGPQFIFQYYREEENGRGNFPPRFSGLQFPNYSSELNVNALELDDSALYLCASSPGLAGYRSYEQYFGPGTRLTVT.

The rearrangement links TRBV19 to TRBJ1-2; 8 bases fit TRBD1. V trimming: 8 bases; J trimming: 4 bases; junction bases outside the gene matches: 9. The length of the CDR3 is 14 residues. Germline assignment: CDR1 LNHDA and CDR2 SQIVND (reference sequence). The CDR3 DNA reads TGTGCCAGTCATAACCAGCAGGGGGCCTATGGCTACACCTTC. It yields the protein CASHNQQGAYGYTF. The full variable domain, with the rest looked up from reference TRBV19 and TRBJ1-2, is DGGITQSPKYLFRKEGQNVTLSCEQNLNHDAMYWYRQDPGQGLRLIYYSQIVNDFQKGDIAEGYSVSREKKESFPLTVTSAQKNPTAFYLCASHNQQGAYGYTFGSGTRLTVV.

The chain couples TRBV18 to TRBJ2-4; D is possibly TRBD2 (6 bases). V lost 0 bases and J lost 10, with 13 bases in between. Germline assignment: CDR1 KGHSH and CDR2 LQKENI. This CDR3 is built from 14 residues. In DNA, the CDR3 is TGTGCCAGCTCACCACCGGATCGGGGGAGTATTCAGTACTTC. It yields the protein CASSPPDRGSIQYF.

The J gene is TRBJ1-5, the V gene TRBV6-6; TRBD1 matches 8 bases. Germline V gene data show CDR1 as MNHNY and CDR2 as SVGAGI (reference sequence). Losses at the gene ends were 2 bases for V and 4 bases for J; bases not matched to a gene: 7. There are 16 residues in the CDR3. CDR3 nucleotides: TGTGCCAGCAGTTACCCTGGACAGGGAGGGAATCAGCCCCAGCATTTT. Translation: CASSYPGQGGNQPQHF.

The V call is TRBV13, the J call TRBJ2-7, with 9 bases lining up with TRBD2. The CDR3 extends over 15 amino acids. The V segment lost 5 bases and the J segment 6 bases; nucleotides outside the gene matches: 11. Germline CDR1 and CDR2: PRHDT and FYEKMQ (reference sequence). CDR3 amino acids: CASSPRGGGGPEQYF. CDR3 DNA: TGTGCCAGCAGCCCCCGGGGCGGGGGGGGCCCCGAGCAGTACTTC.

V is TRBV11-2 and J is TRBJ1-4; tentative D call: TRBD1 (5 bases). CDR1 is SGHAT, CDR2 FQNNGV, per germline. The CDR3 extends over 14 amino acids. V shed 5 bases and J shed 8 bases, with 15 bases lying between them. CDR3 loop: CASSGGAGREKLFF. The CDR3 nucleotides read TGTGCCAGCAGCGGAGGGGCAGGGAGGGAAAAACTGTTTTTT. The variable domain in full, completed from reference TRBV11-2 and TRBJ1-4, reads EAGVAQSPRYKIIEKRQSVAFWCNPISGHATLYWYQQILGQGPKLLIQFQNNGVVDDSQLPKDRFSAERLKGVDSTLKIQPAKLEDSAVYLCASSGGAGREKLFFGSGTQLSVL.

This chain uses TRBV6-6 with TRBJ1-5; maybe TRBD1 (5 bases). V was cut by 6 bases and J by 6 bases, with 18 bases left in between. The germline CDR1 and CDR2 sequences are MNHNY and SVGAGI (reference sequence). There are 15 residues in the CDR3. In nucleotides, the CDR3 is TGTGCCAGCAGGCAACCCGGTCAGGGCGGTCAGCCCCAGCATTTT. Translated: CASRQPGQGGQPQHF.

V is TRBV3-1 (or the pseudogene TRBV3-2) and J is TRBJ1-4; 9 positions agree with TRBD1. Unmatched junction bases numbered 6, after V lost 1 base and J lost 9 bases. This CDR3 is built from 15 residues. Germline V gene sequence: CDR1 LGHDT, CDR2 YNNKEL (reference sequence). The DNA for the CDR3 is TGTGCCAGCAGCCAAGCCAGGGGACAGGGAAAAAAACTGTTTTTT. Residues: CASSQARGQGKKLFF.

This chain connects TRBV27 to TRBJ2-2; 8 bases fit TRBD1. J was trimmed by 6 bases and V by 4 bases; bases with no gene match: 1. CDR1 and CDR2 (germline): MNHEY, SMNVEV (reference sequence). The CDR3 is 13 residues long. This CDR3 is CASSSRGPGELFF. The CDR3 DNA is TGTGCCAGCAGTTCCAGGGGGCCCGGGGAGCTGTTTTTT.